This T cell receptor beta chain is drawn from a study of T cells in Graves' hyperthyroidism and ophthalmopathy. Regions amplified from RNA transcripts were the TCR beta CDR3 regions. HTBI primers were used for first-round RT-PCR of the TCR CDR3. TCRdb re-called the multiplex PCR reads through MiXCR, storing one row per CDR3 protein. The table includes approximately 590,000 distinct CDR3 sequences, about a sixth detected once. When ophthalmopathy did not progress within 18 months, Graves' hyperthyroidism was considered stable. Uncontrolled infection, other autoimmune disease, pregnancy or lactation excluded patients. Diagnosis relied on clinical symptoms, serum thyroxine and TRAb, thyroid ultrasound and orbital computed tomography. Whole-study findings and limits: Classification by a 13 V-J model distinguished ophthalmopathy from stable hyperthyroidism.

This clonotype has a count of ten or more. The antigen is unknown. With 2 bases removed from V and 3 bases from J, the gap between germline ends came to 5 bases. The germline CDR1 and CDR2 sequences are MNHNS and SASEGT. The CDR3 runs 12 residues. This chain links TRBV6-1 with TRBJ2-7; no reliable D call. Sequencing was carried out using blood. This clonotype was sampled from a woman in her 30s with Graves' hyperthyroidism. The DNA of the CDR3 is TGTGCCAGCAGTGAAACCCGCTACGAGCAGTACTTC. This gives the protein CASSETRYEQYF.